The following is a T cell receptor beta chain sequence with its context. CDR3 and TCR beta VDJ profiling relied on genomic DNA as the template. TCRdb itself ran the reads through MiXCR, one entry per CDR3 protein. The sample shows 120,000 or so distinct CDR3 sequences, approximately 40% of them seen only once. The data belong to a study of CD8+CD57+ T cells in acquired aplastic anemia. Sequencing involved patients with CD8+CD57+ cell expansion previously shown by flow cytometry. Per the germline V gene, CDR1 is SGHTA and CDR2 is FQGTGA. The CDR3 covers 12 residues. Trimming took 6 bases from V and 6 from J, leaving 10 bases between them.

The sample comprised sorted CD4+, CD8+, or CD8+CD57+ T cells (not recorded which) from PBMCs. V gene TRBV7-3 combines with J gene TRBJ2-3; D not certain. This clonotype originated in a human donor with aplastic anemia. CDR3 bases: TGTGCCAGCAGGAAATGGACCGATACGCAGTATTTT. Its translation: CASRKWTDTQYF.